This T cell receptor beta chain was captured by sequencing in a study of T-cell memory formation after mild COVID-19. There are a few counts of this clonotype. TCRdb analysed the 5' RACE reads with MiXCR anew, one entry per CDR3 protein. Of some 160,000 distinct CDR3 sequences listed, roughly 30% were seen once; the top ten hold more than 10%. Trimming removed 0 bases from V and 2 bases from J; junction bases left unmatched: 3. The germline V gene encodes CDR1 SGHTA and CDR2 FQGTGA. The CDR3 extends over 15 amino acids. The TCR was taken from an adult woman who had mild COVID-19 (a few samples of this study predate the infection). Cell type and time point are not known. The sequencing sample was made of PBMCs or a T cell subset sorted from them (not recorded which). The chain carries TRBV7-3 and TRBJ1-2, with TRBD1 matching over 7 bases. CDR3 DNA sequence: TGTGCCAGCAGCTTAACTAAGACAGGGAACTATGGCTACACCTTC. As protein: CASSLTKTGNYGYTF.